This T cell receptor beta chain was recovered during a study of technical replicates of blood from a few donors. The CDR3 consists of 11 residues. Trimming removed 10 bases from V and 8 bases from J, with 14 bases in between. Germline V gives CDR1 SNHLY, CDR2 FYNNEI. TCRdb's table, derived via immunoSEQ multiplex PCR, lists solely in-frame clones and lacks some. The sample lists tens of thousands of clones, about 97% seen once, with almost 0.3% in the top ten. This sequence joins TRBV2 and TRBJ1-2; D is unclear. Material for sequencing was T cells isolated from PBMCs. The clonotype comes from a human donor in good health. CDR3 nucleotides: TGTGCCATTGGAGGGCCCAGAGGCTACACCTTC. Its protein product is CAIGGPRGYTF.